The T cell receptor beta chain described here comes from a study of T cell clonotyping in hematopoietic cell transplantation. Germline V gene data show CDR1 as MNHEY and CDR2 as SMNVEV (reference sequence). Trimming took off 6 bases at V and 5 bases at J, with 19 bases between the two ends. The length of the CDR3 is 15 residues. Indicated time point: recipient sample about 28 days before transplant, after cytoreduction. Samples: about 28 days before transplant, then days 30, 100 and 180 after. The method was immunoSEQ multiplex PCR; TCRdb's version includes in-frame clones alone and lacks a portion of them. The data hold about 11,000 clones, with around 90% observed a single time.

This chain connects TRBV27 to TRBJ2-5; possibly TRBD1 or TRBD2 for D (6 bases each). The specimen was peripheral blood mononuclear cells, collected before stem cell transplant. This receptor was identified in a woman between 40 and 50 years old with acute myeloid leukemia. Some clones in this sample may be carry-over from other donors' samples. CDR3 in amino acids: CASSQVVGGRETQYF. CDR3 nucleotide sequence: TGTGCCAGCAGCCAGGTAGTGGGGGGCAGGGAGACCCAGTACTTC.